The T cell receptor (beta chain) described here comes from a study of cytomegalovirus exposure and HLA in healthy donors. Findings of the study overall: One variant, a missense change in DCLRE1C, was linked in a later analysis to TCR beta V- and J-gene trimming.

In the PCR, 60 Vbeta and 13 Jbeta primers were used. The assay was immunoSEQ multiplex PCR, and TCRdb's table has in-frame clones only and misses some. The table shows around 180,000 clones, with around 85% occurring only once. A remark on this clone: Antigen: not known.

This CDR3 is built from 13 residues. Germline values: CDR1 MNHEY, CDR2 SVGAGI. The ends lost 7 bases at V and 7 bases at J; junction bases unmatched: 1. The gene calls are TRBV6-5 and TRBJ2-1; 13 bases agree with TRBD2. The origin of this receptor is a man between 18 and 29 years old in good health and CMV-seronegative. Sample: PBMCs. CDR3 loop: CASMTSGGNEQFF. CDR3 nucleotides: TGTGCCAGCATGACTAGCGGGGGGAATGAGCAGTTCTTC.